In its sample, the clone carrying this TCR beta chain was seen a few times. The data stem from a study of blood T cell repertoires in COVID-19. How the authors handled the data: Estimation of nucleated cell counts relied on the amplification of reference gene primers. Clones were sequenced by immunoSEQ multiplex PCR, and TCRdb holds only the in-frame ones, with some missing. D and trimming were read from the DNA, whereas the V and J calls and clone size are those reported in that table. This sample has 150,000 to 200,000 clones, with around 89% found just once. The CDR3 has 14 residues. The V gene lost 0 bases and the J gene lost 4 bases, with 9 bases spanning the gap.

The sequence was obtained from a woman in her 30s with acute or convalescent COVID-19. The sample taken for sequencing was peripheral blood. The J gene is TRBJ1-2, the V gene TRBV23-1; D gene unclear. TRBV23-1 is recorded as an ORF, its role being uncertain. The CDR3 sequence is CASSQSAEGYGYTF. The CDR3 DNA follows: TGCGCCAGCAGTCAATCTGCGGAGGGCTATGGCTACACCTTC.